The clone carrying this T cell receptor (beta chain) was counted a single time. Some clones are missing from TCRdb's copy, which holds only in-frame ones; the method was immunoSEQ multiplex PCR. The repertoire includes around 18,000 clones, around 91% of them detected once, and 6% to 8% sits in the top ten. The source of the sample is a study of blood T cell repertoires in COVID-19. V gave up 8 bases and J gave up 4 bases, with 6 bases separating them. The CDR3 loop spans 11 amino acids. CDR1 and CDR2 from the germline V gene are SNHLY and FYNNEI. Source material: peripheral blood. This TCR was sampled from a human donor in a cohort sampled during active COVID-19. V is TRBV2 and J is TRBJ2-1; possible D gene TRBD1, 5 bases. The CDR3 DNA sequence: TGTGCCAGCGACAGTTACAATGAGCAGTTCTTC. Its protein is CASDSYNEQFF.